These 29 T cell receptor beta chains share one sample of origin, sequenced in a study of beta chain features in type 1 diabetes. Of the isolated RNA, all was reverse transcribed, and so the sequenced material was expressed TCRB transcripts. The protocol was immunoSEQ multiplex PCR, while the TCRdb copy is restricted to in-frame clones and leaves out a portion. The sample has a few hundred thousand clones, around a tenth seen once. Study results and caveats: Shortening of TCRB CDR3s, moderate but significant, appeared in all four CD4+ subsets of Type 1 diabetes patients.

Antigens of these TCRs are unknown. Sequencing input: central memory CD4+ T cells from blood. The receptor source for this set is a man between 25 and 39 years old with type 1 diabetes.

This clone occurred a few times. In DNA form, the CDR3 reads TGTGCCAGCAGATCCCCCTACGAGCAGTACTTC. This sequence encodes CASRSPYEQYF. The chain employs TRBV28 and TRBJ2-7; D uncertain. This CDR3 has 11 residues. Deletions cut 6 bases from V and 2 bases from J, with 5 bases between. Germline lookup yields CDR1 MDHEN and CDR2 SYDVKM.

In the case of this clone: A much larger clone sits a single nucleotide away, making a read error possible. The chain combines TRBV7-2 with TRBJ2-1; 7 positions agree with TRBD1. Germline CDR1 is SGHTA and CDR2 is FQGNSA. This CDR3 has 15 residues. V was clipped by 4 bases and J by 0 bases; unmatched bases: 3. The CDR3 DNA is TGTGCCAGCAGCTCCCGACAGGGCTCCTACAATGAGCAGTTCTTC. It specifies CASSSRQGSYNEQFF.

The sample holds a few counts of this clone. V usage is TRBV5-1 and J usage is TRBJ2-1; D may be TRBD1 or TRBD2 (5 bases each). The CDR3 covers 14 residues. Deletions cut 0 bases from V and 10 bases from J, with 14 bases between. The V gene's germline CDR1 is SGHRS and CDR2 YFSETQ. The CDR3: CASSLEGSGGEQFF. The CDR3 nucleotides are TGCGCCAGCAGCTTGGAGGGGAGCGGCGGGGAGCAGTTCTTC.

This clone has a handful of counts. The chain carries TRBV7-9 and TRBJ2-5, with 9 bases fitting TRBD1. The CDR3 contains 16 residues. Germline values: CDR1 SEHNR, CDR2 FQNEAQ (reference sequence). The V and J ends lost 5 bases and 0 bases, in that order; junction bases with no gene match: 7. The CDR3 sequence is CASSVGTGSYQETQYF. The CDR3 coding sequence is TGTGCCAGCAGCGTAGGGACAGGGTCGTACCAAGAGACCCAGTACTTC.

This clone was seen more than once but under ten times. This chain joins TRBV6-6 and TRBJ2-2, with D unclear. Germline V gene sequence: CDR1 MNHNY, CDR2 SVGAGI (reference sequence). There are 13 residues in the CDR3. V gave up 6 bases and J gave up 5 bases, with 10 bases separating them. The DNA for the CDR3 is TGTGCCAGCAGAAGCCCATGGACCGGGGAGCTGTTTTTT. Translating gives CASRSPWTGELFF.

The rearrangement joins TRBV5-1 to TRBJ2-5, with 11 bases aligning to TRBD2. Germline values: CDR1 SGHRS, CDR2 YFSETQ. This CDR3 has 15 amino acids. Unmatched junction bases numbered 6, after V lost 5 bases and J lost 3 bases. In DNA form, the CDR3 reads TGCGCCAGCAGGACTAGCGGGGTGCAGGAAGAGACCCAGTACTTC. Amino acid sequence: CASRTSGVQEETQYF.

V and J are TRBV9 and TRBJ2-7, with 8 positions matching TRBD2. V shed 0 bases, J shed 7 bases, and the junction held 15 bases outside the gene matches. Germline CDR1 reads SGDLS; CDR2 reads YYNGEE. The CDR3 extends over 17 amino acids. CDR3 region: CASSVAVAGRAWEEQYF. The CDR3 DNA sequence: TGTGCCAGCAGCGTAGCGGTGGCCGGGAGGGCCTGGGAGGAGCAGTACTTC.

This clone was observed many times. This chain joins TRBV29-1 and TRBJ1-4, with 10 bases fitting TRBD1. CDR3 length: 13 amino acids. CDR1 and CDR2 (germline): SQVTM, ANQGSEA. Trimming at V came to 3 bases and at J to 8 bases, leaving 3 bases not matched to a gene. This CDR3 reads CSVEGTGDEKLFF. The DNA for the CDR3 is TGCAGCGTTGAGGGGACAGGGGACGAAAAACTGTTTTTT. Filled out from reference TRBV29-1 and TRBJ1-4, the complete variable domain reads SAVISQKPSRDICQRGTSLTIQCQVDSQVTMMFWYRQQPGQSLTLIATANQGSEATYESGFVIDKFPISRPNLTFSTLTVSNMSPEDSSIYLCSVEGTGDEKLFFGSGTQLSVL.

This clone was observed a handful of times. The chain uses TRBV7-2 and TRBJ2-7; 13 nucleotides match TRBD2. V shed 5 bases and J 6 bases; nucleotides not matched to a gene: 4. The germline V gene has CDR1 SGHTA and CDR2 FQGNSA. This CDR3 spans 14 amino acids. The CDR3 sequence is CASSLGLAGSEQYF. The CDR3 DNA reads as TGTGCCAGCAGCCTGGGACTAGCGGGAAGCGAGCAGTACTTC.

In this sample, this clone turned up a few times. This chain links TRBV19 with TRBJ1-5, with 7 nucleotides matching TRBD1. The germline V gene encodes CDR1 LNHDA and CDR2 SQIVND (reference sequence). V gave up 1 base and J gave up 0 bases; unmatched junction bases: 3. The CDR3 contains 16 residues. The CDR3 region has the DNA TGTGCCAGTAGTATAGGGGGACAGTCTAGCAATCAGCCCCAGCATTTT. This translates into CASSIGGQSSNQPQHF.

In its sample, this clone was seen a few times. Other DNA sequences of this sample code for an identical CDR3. The CDR3 sequence is CASTLAGGNEQYF. CDR3 in DNA: TGCGCCAGCACGTTGGCGGGAGGGAACGAGCAGTACTTC. This chain joins TRBV10-2 and TRBJ2-7; 9 nucleotides agree with TRBD2. CDR3 size: 13 residues. V shed 7 bases and J 5 bases; nucleotides not matched to a gene: 6. CDR1 WSHSY and CDR2 SAAADI come from the germline V gene.

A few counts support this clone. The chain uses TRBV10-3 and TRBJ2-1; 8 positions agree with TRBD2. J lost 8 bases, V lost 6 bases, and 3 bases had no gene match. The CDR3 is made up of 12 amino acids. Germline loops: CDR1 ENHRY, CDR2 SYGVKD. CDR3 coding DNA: TGTGCCATCAGGCTAGCGGGCGATGAGCAGTTCTTC. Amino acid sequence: CAIRLAGDEQFF.

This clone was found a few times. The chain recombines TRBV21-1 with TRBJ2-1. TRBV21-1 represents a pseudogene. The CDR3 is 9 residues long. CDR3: CASSDGQFF. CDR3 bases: TGTGCCAGCTCGGACGGGCAGTTCTTC.

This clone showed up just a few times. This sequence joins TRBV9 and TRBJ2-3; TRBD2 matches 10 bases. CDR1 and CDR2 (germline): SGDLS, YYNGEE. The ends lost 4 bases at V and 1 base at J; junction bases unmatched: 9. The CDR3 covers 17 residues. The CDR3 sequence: CASSPHTSGKGTDTQYF. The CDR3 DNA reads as TGTGCCAGCAGCCCCCATACTAGCGGGAAGGGCACAGATACGCAGTATTTT.

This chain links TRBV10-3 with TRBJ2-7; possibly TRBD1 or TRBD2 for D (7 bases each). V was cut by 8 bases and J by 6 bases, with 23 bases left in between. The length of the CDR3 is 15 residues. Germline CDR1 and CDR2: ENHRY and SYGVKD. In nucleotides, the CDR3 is TGTGCCATCCGGGGAGGGACAGACCCAGCAGGCGAGCAGTACTTC. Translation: CAIRGGTDPAGEQYF.

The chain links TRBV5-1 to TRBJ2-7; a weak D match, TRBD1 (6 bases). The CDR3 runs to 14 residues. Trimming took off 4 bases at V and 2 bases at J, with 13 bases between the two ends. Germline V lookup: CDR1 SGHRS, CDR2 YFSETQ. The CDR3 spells CASSTGHTTYEQYF. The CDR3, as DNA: TGCGCCAGCAGCACGGGACATACAACCTACGAGCAGTACTTC. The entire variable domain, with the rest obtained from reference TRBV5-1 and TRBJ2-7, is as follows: KAGVTQTPRYLIKTRGQQVTLSCSPISGHRSVSWYQQTPGQGLQFLFEYFSETQRNKGNFPGRFSGRQFSNSRSEMNVSTLELGDSALYLCASSTGHTTYEQYFGPGTRLTVT.

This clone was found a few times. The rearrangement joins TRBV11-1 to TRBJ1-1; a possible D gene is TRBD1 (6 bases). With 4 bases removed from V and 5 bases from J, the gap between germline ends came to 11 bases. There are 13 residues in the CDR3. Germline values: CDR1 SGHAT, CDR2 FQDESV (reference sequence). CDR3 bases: TGTGCCAGCAGCTCGAGGAGGGGGACTGAAGCTTTCTTT. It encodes CASSSRRGTEAFF.

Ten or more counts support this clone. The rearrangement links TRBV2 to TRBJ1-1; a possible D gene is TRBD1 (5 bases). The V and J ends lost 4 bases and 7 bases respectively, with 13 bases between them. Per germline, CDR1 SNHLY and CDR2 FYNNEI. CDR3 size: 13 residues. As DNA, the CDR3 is TGTGCCAGCAGTGTAGCAGGGACGGTTGAAGCTTTCTTT. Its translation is CASSVAGTVEAFF.

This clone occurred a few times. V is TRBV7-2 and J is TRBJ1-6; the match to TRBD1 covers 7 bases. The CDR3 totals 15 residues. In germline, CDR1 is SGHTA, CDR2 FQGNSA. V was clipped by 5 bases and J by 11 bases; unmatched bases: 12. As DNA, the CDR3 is TGTGCCAGCAGCCCTACAACAGGGGTCTCTCCACCCCTCCACTTT. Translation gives CASSPTTGVSPPLHF.

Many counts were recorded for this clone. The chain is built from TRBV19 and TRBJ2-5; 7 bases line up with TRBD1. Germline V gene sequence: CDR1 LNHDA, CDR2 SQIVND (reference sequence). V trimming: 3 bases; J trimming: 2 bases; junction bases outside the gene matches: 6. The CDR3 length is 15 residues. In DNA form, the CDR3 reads TGTGCCAGTAGTATCTCCGGGACAGAACAAGAGACCCAGTACTTC. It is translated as CASSISGTEQETQYF.

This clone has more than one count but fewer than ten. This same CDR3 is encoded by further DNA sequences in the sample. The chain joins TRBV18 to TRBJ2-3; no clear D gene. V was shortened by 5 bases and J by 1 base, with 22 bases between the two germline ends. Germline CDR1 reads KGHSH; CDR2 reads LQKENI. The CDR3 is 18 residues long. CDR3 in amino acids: CASSSLNHPGRGTDTQYF. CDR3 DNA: TGTGCCAGCTCATCCTTAAACCACCCGGGTCGCGGCACAGATACGCAGTATTTT.

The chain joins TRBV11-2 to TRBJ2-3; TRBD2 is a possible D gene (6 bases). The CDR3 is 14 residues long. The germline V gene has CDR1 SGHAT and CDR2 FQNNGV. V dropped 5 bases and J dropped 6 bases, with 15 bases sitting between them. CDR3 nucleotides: TGTGCCAGCAGCCCAGGATGGGCGGGGGATACGCAGTATTTT. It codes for CASSPGWAGDTQYF.

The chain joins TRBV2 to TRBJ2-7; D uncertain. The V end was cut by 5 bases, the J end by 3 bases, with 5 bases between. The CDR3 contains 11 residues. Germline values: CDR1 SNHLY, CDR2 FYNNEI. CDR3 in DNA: TGTGCCAGCAGTTTAGTCTACGAGCAGTACTTC. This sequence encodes CASSLVYEQYF.

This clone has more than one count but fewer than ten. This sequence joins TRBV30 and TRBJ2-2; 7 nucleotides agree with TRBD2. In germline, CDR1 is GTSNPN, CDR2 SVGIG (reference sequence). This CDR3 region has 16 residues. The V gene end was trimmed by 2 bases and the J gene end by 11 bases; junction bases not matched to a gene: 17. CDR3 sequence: CAWSSAGTNAWGELFF. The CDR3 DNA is TGTGCCTGGAGTAGTGCGGGGACTAATGCTTGGGGCGAGCTGTTTTTT.

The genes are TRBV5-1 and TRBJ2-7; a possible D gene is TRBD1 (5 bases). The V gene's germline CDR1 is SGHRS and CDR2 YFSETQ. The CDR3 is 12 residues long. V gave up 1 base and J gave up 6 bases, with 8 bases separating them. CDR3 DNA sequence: TGCGCCAGCAGCTTGCAGGGATTCGAGCAGTACTTC. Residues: CASSLQGFEQYF.

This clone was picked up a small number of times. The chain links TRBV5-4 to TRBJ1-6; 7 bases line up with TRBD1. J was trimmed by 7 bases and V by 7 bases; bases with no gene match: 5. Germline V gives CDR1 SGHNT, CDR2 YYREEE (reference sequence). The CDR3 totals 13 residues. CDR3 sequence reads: CASAGQSNSPLHF. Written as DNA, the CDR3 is TGTGCCAGCGCGGGACAGTCAAATTCACCCCTCCACTTT.

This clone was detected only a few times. The DNA for the CDR3 is TGTGCCAGCAACGGCAGGGGGCAAAACAATGAGCAGTTCTTC. The encoded protein is CASNGRGQNNEQFF. The chain links TRBV6-6 to TRBJ2-1, with 8 nucleotides matching TRBD1. After removal of 7 bases from V and 5 bases from J, the junction contained 7 bases not matched to a gene. Germline CDR1 MNHNY, CDR2 SVGAGI (reference sequence). The CDR3 runs 14 residues.

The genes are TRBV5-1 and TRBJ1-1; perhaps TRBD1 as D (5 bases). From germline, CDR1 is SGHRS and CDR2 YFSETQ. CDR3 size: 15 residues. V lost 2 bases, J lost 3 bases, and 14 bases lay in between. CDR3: CASSFLMTEHTEAFF. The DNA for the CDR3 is TGCGCCAGCAGCTTCCTAATGACAGAACACACTGAAGCTTTCTTT.

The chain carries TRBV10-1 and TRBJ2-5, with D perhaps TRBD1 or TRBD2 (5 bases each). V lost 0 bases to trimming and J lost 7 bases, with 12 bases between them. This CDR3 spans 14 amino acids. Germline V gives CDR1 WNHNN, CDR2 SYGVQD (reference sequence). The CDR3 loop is CASSESTGPGTQYF. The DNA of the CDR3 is TGCGCCAGCAGTGAGTCGACGGGGCCGGGGACCCAGTACTTC.